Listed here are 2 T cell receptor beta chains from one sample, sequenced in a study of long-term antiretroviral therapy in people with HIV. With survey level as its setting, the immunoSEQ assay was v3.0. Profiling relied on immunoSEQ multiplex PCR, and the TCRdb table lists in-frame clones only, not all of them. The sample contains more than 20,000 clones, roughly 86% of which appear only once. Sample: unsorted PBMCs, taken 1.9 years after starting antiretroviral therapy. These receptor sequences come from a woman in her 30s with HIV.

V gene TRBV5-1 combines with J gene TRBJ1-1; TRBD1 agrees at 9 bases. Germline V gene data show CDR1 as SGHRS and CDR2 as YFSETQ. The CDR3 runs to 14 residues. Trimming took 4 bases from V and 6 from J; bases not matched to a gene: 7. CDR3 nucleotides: TGCGCCAGCAGCACGACAGGGGGTAGCCCTGAAGCTTTCTTT. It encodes CASSTTGGSPEAFF.

CDR3 DNA sequence: TGTGCCAGCAGCCGGGACGGGAGCAATCAGCCCCAGCATTTT. Amino acids: CASSRDGSNQPQHF. The chain joins TRBV5-8 to TRBJ1-5, with D tentatively TRBD1 (5 bases). Germline V CDR1 and CDR2: SGHTS, YDEGEE. V lost 4 bases, J lost 1 base, and 9 bases lay in between. The CDR3 runs 14 residues.